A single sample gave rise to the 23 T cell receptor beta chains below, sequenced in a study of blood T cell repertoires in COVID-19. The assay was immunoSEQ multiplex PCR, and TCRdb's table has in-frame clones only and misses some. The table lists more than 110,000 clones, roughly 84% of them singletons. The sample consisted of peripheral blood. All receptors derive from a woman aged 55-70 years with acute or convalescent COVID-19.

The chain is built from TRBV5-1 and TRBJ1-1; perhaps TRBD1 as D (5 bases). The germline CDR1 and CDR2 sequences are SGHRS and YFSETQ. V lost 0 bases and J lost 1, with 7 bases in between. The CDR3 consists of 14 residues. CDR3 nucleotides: TGCGCCAGCAGCTTGGACGGACAGAACACTGAAGCTTTCTTT. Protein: CASSLDGQNTEAFF.

In nucleotides, the CDR3 is TGTGCCAGCGGGAGGCTAGATACGCAGTATTTT. Its translation is CASGRLDTQYF. The chain uses TRBV27 and TRBJ2-3; TRBD2 is a possible D gene (6 bases). The CDR3 covers 11 residues. Germline V CDR1 and CDR2: MNHEY, SMNVEV (reference sequence). Trimming removed 8 bases at V and 5 bases at J, with 8 bases between.

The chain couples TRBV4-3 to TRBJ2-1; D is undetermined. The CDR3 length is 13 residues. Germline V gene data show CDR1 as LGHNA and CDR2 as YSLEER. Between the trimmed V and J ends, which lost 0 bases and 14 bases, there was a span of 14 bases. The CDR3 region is CASSQDRLAPKFF. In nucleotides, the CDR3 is TGCGCCAGCAGCCAAGATCGCTTGGCCCCAAAGTTCTTC.

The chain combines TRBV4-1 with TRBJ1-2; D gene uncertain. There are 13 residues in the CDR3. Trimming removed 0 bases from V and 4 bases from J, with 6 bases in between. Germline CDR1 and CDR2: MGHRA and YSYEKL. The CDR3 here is CASSQEAVYGYTF. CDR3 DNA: TGCGCCAGCAGCCAAGAAGCGGTCTATGGCTACACCTTC.

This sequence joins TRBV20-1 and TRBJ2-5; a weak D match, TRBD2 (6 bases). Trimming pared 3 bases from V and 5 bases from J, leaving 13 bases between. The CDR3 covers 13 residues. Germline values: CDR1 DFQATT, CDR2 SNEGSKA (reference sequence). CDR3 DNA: TGCAGTGCTAGTACGGGGGTTGTCGAGACCCAGTACTTC. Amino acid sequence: CSASTGVVETQYF.

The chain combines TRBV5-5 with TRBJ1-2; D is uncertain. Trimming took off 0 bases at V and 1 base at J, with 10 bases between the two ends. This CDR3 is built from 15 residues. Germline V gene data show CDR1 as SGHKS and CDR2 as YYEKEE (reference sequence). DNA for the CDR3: TGTGCCAGCAGCTTGGAGCCCGCCGTTAACTATGGCTACACCTTC. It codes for CASSLEPAVNYGYTF.

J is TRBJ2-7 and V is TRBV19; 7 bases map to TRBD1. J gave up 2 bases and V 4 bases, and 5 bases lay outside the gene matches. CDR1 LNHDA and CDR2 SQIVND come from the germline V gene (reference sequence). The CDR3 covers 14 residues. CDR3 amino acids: CASSNRGLTYEQYF. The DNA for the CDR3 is TGTGCCAGTAGTAACAGGGGTTTGACCTACGAGCAGTACTTC.

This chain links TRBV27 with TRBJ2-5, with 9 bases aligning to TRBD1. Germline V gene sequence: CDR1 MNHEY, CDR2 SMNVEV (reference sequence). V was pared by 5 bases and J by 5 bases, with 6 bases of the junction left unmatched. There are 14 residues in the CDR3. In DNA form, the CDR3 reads TGTGCCAGCAGTGCCAGACAGGGGGTGGAGACCCAGTACTTC. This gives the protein CASSARQGVETQYF.

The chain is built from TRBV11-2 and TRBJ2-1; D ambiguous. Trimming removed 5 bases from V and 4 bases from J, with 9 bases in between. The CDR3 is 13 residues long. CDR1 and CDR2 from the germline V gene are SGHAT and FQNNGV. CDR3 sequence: CASSRGSYNEQFF. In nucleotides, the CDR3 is TGTGCCAGCAGCCGAGGATCGTACAATGAGCAGTTCTTC. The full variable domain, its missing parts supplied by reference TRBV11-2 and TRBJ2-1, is EAGVAQSPRYKIIEKRQSVAFWCNPISGHATLYWYQQILGQGPKLLIQFQNNGVVDDSQLPKDRFSAERLKGVDSTLKIQPAKLEDSAVYLCASSRGSYNEQFFGPGTRLTVL.

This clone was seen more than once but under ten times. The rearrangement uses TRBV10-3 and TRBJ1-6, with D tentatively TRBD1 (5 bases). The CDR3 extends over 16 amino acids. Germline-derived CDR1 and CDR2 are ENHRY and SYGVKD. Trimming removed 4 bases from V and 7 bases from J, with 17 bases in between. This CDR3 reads CAISGTRGQRNSPLHF. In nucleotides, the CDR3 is TGTGCCATCAGTGGGACCCGTGGACAAAGGAATTCACCCCTCCACTTT.

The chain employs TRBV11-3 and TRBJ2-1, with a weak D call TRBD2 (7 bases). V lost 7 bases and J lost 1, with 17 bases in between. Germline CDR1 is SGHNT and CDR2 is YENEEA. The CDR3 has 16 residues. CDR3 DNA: TGTGCCAGCACCCGGGGGGCGGGAAGGTCCTACAATGAGCAGTTCTTC. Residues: CASTRGAGRSYNEQFF.

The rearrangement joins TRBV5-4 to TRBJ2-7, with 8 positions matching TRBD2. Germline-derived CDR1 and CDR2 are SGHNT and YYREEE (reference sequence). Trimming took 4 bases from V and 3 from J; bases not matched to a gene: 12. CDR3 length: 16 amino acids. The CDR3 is CASSPPLGTSFYEQYF. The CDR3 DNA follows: TGTGCCAGCAGCCCCCCCCTCGGGACTAGTTTCTACGAGCAGTACTTC.

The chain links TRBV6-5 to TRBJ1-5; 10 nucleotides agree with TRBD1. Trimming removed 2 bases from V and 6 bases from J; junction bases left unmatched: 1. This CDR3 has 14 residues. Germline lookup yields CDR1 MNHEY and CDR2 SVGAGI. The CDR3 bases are TGTGCCAGCAGTTACGGACAGGGGGGTCAGCCCCAGCATTTT. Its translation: CASSYGQGGQPQHF.

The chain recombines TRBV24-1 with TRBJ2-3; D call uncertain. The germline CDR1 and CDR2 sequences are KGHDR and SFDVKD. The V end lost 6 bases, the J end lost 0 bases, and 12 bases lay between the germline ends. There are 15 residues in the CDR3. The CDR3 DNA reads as TGTGCCACCAGTCGATCGACACCTAGCACAGATACGCAGTATTTT. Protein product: CATSRSTPSTDTQYF.

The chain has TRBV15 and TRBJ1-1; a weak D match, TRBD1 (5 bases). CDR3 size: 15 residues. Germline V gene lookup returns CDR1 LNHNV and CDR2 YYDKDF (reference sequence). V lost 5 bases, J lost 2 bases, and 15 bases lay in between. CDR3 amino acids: CATSPTVGLNTEAFF. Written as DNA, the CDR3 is TGTGCCACCAGCCCTACGGTGGGGCTTAACACTGAAGCTTTCTTT.

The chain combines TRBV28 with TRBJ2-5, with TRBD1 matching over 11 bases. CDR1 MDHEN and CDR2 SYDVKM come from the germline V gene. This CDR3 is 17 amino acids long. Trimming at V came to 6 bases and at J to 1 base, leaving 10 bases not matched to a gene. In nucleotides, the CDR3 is TGTGCCAGCAGCGACTTAATGGGACAGGGGGGCCAAGAGACCCAGTACTTC. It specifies CASSDLMGQGGQETQYF.

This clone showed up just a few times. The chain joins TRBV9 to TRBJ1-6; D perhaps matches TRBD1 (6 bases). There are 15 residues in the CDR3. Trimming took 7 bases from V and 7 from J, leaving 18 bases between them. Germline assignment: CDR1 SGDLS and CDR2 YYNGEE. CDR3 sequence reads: CASGRGGHRNSPLHF. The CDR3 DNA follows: TGTGCCAGCGGCCGCGGGGGCCATCGGAATTCACCCCTCCACTTT. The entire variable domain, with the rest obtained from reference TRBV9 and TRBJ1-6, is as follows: DSGVTQTPKHLITATGQRVTLRCSPRSGDLSVYWYQQSLDQGLQFLIQYYNGEERAKGNILERFSAQQFPDLHSELNLSSLELGDSALYFCASGRGGHRNSPLHFGNGTRLTVT.

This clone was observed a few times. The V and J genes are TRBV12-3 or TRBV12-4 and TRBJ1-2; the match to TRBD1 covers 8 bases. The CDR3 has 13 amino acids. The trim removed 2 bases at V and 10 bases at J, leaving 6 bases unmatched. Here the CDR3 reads CASSLRGQVFYTF. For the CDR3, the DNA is TGTGCCAGCAGTTTAAGGGGACAGGTCTTCTACACCTTC.

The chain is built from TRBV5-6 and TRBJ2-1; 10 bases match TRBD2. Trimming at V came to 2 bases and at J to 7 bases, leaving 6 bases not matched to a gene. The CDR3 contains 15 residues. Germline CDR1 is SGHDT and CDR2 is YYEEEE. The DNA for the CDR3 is TGTGCCAGCAGCTTAGAACCAGCGGGAGGGAATGAGCAGTTCTTC. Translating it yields CASSLEPAGGNEQFF.

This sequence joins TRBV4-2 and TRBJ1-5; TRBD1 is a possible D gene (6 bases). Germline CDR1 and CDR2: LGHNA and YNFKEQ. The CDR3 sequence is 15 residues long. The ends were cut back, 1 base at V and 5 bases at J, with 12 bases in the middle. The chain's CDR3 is CASSQAGQPHQPQHF. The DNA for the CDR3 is TGTGCCAGCAGCCAAGCAGGACAGCCCCATCAGCCCCAGCATTTT.

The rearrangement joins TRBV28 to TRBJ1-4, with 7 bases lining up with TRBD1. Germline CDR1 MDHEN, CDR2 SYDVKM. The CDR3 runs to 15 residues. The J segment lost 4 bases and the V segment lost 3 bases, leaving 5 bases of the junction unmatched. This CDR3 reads CASSFQGGGNEKLFF. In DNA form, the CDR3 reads TGTGCCAGCAGTTTCCAGGGGGGCGGTAATGAAAAACTGTTTTTT.

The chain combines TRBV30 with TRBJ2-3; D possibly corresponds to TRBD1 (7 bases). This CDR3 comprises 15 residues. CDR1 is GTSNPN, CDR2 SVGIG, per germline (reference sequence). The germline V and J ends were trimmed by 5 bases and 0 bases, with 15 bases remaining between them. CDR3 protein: CAWDHRGGSTDTQYF. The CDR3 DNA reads TGTGCCTGGGACCACAGGGGAGGTAGCACAGATACGCAGTATTTT.

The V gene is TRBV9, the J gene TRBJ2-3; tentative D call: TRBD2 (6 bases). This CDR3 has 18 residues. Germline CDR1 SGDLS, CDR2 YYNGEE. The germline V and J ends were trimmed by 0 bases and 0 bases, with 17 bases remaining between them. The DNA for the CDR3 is TGTGCCAGCAGCGTAGGAGTGATAGGGACTGCTAGCACAGATACGCAGTATTTT. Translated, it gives CASSVGVIGTASTDTQYF.